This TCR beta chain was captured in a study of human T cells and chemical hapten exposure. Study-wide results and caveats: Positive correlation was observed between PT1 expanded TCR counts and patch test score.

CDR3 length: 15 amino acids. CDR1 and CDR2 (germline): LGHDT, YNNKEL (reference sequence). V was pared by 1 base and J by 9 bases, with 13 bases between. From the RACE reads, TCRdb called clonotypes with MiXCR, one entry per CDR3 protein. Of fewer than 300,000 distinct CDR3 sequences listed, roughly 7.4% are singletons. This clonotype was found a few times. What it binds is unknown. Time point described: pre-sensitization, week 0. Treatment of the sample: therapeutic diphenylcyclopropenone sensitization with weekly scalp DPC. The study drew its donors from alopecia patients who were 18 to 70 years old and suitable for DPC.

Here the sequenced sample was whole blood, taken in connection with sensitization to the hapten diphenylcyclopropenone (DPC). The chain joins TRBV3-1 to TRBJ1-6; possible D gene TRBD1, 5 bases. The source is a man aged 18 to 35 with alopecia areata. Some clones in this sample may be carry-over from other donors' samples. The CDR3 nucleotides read TGTGCCAGCAGCCAAGCCCCGGGGGTAGGTTCACCCCTCCACTTT. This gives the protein CASSQAPGVGSPLHF. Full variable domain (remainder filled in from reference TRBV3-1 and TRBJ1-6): DTAVSQTPKYLVTQMGNDKSIKCEQNLGHDTMYWYKQDSKKFLKIMFSYNNKELIINETVPNRFSPKSPDKAHLNLHINSLELGDSAVYFCASSQAPGVGSPLHFGNGTRLTVT.